Below are 21 T cell receptor beta chains sequenced from a single sample in a study of control samples from healthy donors and cancer patients. The repertoire was sequenced with immunoSEQ multiplex PCR; TCRdb's copy has only in-frame clones and lacks some. The table includes around 75,000 clones, 85% to 95% detected once. The sample comprised blood. These receptors all come from a woman in her sixties or seventies in good health.

The chain couples TRBV4-1 to TRBJ1-5; tentative D call: TRBD1 (5 bases). Trimming removed 4 bases at V and 0 bases at J, with 10 bases between. The CDR3 loop spans 15 amino acids. Germline lookup yields CDR1 MGHRA and CDR2 YSYEKL. CDR3 amino acids: CASSPQVYSNQPQHF. The CDR3 region has the DNA TGCGCCAGCAGCCCACAGGTCTATAGCAATCAGCCCCAGCATTTT.

The genes are TRBV4-1 and TRBJ1-5; D may be TRBD1 (5 bases). This CDR3 is 16 amino acids long. Trimming removed 1 base from V and 6 bases from J, with 16 bases in between. Per the germline V gene, CDR1 is MGHRA and CDR2 is YSYEKL. CDR3 amino acids: CASSQGSAPGRQPQHF. In DNA, the CDR3 is TGCGCCAGCAGCCAAGGGTCCGCCCCGGGGCGTCAGCCCCAGCATTTT.

This chain joins TRBV10-3 and TRBJ1-3; the D gene is possibly TRBD1 (5 bases). Germline CDR1 reads ENHRY; CDR2 reads SYGVKD. V lost 8 bases and J lost 0, with 11 bases in between. This CDR3 has 14 residues. The CDR3 DNA is TGTGCCATCGGACAAGACTACTCTGGAAACACCATATATTTT. Its translation is CAIGQDYSGNTIYF.

The chain combines TRBV30 with TRBJ2-1; 11 nucleotides align to TRBD2. CDR1 and CDR2 from the germline V gene are GTSNPN and SVGIG (reference sequence). Trimming removed 4 bases from V and 4 bases from J; junction bases left unmatched: 6. This CDR3 has 15 amino acids. In DNA form, the CDR3 reads TGTGCCTGGAAAGACGCTAGCGGGAGGTACAATGAGCAGTTCTTC. Residues: CAWKDASGRYNEQFF.

The chain is built from TRBV7-2 and TRBJ2-3, with 14 bases that match TRBD2. The CDR3 totals 16 residues. J gave up 6 bases and V 2 bases, and 4 bases lay outside the gene matches. CDR1 is SGHTA and CDR2 is FQGNSA in the germline V gene. DNA of the CDR3: TGTGCCAGCAGCTTAATGGGACTAGCGGGAGCGGATACGCAGTATTTT. Translating gives CASSLMGLAGADTQYF.

This rearrangement joins TRBV5-1 to TRBJ1-1; 7 positions agree with TRBD1. Germline V gene lookup returns CDR1 SGHRS and CDR2 YFSETQ. The J segment lost 4 bases and the V segment lost 6 bases, leaving 9 bases of the junction unmatched. This CDR3 is 14 amino acids long. The CDR3 coding sequence is TGCGCCAGCACCATACAGGGGATAGGCACTGAAGCTTTCTTT. Its protein is CASTIQGIGTEAFF.

This clone was picked up a small number of times. This chain uses TRBV12-3 or TRBV12-4 with TRBJ1-2; D remains ambiguous. This CDR3 is built from 12 residues. V dropped 1 base and J dropped 5 bases, with 5 bases sitting between them. CDR3 nucleotides: TGTGCCAGCAGTTTAGTACGGTATGGCTACACCTTC. Protein sequence: CASSLVRYGYTF.

This clone appeared once. V gene TRBV24-1 combines with J gene TRBJ1-5, with 9 nucleotides matching TRBD1. Losses at the gene ends were 4 bases for V and 2 bases for J; bases not matched to a gene: 5. The CDR3 is made up of 16 amino acids. From germline, CDR1 is KGHDR and CDR2 SFDVKD. The CDR3 coding sequence is TGTGCCACCAGTGACCCGGGACAGGGCCGCAATCAGCCCCAGCATTTT. Protein sequence: CATSDPGQGRNQPQHF.

V gene TRBV15 combines with J gene TRBJ1-2; D is undetermined. Germline lookup yields CDR1 LNHNV and CDR2 YYDKDF (reference sequence). The V gene lost 0 bases and the J gene lost 5 bases, with 7 bases spanning the gap. The CDR3 totals 13 residues. The CDR3: CATSRDRVYGYTF. For the CDR3, the DNA is TGTGCCACCAGCAGAGATAGAGTATATGGCTACACCTTC.

The gene calls are TRBV4-1 and TRBJ2-7; D is tentatively TRBD1 or TRBD2 (5 bases each). There are 17 residues in the CDR3. The V gene's germline CDR1 is MGHRA and CDR2 YSYEKL. The V end lost 4 bases, the J end lost 0 bases, and 19 bases lay between the germline ends. CDR3 region: CASSRSASWGSSYEQYF. DNA for the CDR3: TGCGCCAGCAGCCGCAGCGCCTCCTGGGGGAGCTCCTACGAGCAGTACTTC.

Comment on this clone: At one end, the junction sequence differs from germline, possibly due to a read error. The chain recombines TRBV2 with TRBJ1-4; no reliable D call. The germline V gene has CDR1 SNHLY and CDR2 FYNNEI. The CDR3 is 12 amino acids. The CDR3 reads CASREGGEKLFF. The DNA of the CDR3 is TGTGCCAGCAGGGAAGGTGGTGAAAAACTGTTTTTT.

The genes are TRBV5-1 and TRBJ2-3; 11 nucleotides match TRBD1. V trimming: 4 bases; J trimming: 5 bases; junction bases outside the gene matches: 6. The CDR3 length is 15 residues. The germline gives CDR1 SGHRS, CDR2 YFSETQ. CDR3 in amino acids: CASSPGQGALDTQYF. CDR3 sequence (DNA): TGCGCCAGCAGCCCAGGACAGGGGGCCCTAGATACGCAGTATTTT.

The V and J genes are TRBV28 and TRBJ1-1; D is uncertain. Trimming pared 8 bases from V and 1 base from J, leaving 11 bases between. This CDR3 comprises 13 residues. Germline-derived CDR1 and CDR2 are MDHEN and SYDVKM. The CDR3 is CASVTDWNTEAFF. For the CDR3, the DNA is TGTGCCAGCGTGACGGACTGGAACACTGAAGCTTTCTTT.

This rearrangement joins TRBV29-1 to TRBJ2-7, with D perhaps TRBD1 (6 bases). CDR1 and CDR2 from the germline V gene are SQVTM and ANQGSEA. V lost 4 bases to trimming and J lost 3 bases, with 13 bases between them. The CDR3 extends over 13 amino acids. CDR3 in DNA: TGCAGCGTTGTAGGGGGAGAGGGCTACGAGCAGTACTTC. Translating gives CSVVGGEGYEQYF.

This chain connects TRBV10-3 to TRBJ2-7; weak D call: TRBD2 (5 bases). Germline V CDR1 and CDR2: ENHRY, SYGVKD. The CDR3 loop spans 15 amino acids. V was clipped by 0 bases and J by 6 bases, with 15 bases between them. The CDR3 DNA follows: TGTGCCATCAGTGAGTCGGTATTAGCGCGCTTCGAGCAGTACTTC. This sequence encodes CAISESVLARFEQYF.

The chain has TRBV5-4 and TRBJ2-7; 7 nucleotides match TRBD2. Germline CDR1 reads SGHNT; CDR2 reads YYREEE (reference sequence). The ends lost 4 bases at V and 3 bases at J; junction bases unmatched: 10. The CDR3 consists of 15 residues. CDR3 loop: CASSISGTGGYEQYF. Written as DNA, the CDR3 is TGTGCCAGCAGCATATCCGGGACGGGAGGCTACGAGCAGTACTTC.

The J gene is TRBJ1-6, the V gene TRBV27; no definite D call. This CDR3 comprises 14 residues. Germline loops: CDR1 MNHEY, CDR2 SMNVEV (reference sequence). Trimming shortened V by 5 bases and J by 7 bases, and 12 bases separated the two germline ends. CDR3 nucleotides: TGTGCCAGCAGTGGTTGGGGAGGGAATTCACCCCTCCACTTT. It is translated as CASSGWGGNSPLHF.

The CDR3 DNA reads as TGTGCCAGCAGCTTAATGGGTGGGGTAGCGGGCTTGAGGGACAATGAGCAGTTCTTC. Translated, it gives CASSLMGGVAGLRDNEQFF. The V gene is TRBV7-3, the J gene TRBJ2-1; TRBD2 matches 7 bases. The ends lost 1 base at V and 5 bases at J; junction bases unmatched: 17. The CDR3 sequence is 19 residues long. Germline values: CDR1 SGHTA, CDR2 FQGTGA.

V is TRBV5-5 and J is TRBJ2-1; possible D gene TRBD1, 7 bases. Germline values: CDR1 SGHKS, CDR2 YYEKEE (reference sequence). Trimming shortened V by 1 base and J by 0 bases, and 23 bases separated the two germline ends. The CDR3 has 20 residues. CDR3 sequence: CASSLRDSLTRQISYNEQFF. CDR3 in DNA: TGTGCCAGCAGCTTGCGGGACAGCCTGACTAGGCAAATCTCCTACAATGAGCAGTTCTTC.

V is TRBV6-2 or TRBV6-3 and J is TRBJ1-6, with D perhaps matching TRBD1 (5 bases). V dropped 5 bases and J dropped 7 bases, with 9 bases sitting between them. CDR1 is MNHEY and CDR2 is SVGEGT in the germline V gene. The CDR3 is 13 amino acids. CDR3 residues: CASSNGGNSPLHF. Written as DNA, the CDR3 is TGTGCCAGCAGTAACGGGGGAAATTCACCCCTCCACTTT.

V and J are TRBV19 and TRBJ2-1; 12 nucleotides line up with TRBD2. V trimming: 0 bases; J trimming: 10 bases; junction bases outside the gene matches: 10. CDR3 length equals 17 residues. Germline CDR1 LNHDA, CDR2 SQIVND (reference sequence). CDR3 DNA sequence: TGTGCCAGTAGTATAGACGCCTCTAGCGGGAGGGCCAGGGAGCAGTTCTTC. It specifies CASSIDASSGRAREQFF. Full variable domain (outside the CDR3, taken from reference TRBV19 and TRBJ2-1): DGGITQSPKYLFRKEGQNVTLSCEQNLNHDAMYWYRQDPGQGLRLIYYSQIVNDFQKGDIAEGYSVSREKKESFPLTVTSAQKNPTAFYLCASSIDASSGRAREQFFGPGTRLTVL.